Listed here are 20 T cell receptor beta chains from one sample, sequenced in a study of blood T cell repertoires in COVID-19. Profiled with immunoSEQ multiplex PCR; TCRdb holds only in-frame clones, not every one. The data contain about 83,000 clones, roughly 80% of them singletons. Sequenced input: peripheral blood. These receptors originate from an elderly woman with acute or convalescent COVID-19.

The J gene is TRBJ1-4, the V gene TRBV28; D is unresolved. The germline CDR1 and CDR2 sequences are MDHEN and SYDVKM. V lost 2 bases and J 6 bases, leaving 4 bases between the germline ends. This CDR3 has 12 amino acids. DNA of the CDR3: TGTGCCAGCAGTTTACTTGATGAAAAACTGTTTTTT. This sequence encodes CASSLLDEKLFF.

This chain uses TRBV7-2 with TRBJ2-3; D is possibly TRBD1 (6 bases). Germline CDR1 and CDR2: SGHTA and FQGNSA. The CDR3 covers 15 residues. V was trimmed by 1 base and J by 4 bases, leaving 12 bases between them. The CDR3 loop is CASSLGGSGADTQYF. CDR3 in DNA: TGTGCCAGCAGCTTAGGGGGATCAGGGGCAGATACGCAGTATTTT.

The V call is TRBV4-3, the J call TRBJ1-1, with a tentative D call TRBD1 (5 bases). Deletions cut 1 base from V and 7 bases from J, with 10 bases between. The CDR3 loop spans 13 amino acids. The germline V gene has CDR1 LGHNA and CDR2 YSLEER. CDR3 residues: CASSQGLQGEAFF. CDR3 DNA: TGCGCCAGCAGCCAAGGACTTCAGGGTGAAGCTTTCTTT.

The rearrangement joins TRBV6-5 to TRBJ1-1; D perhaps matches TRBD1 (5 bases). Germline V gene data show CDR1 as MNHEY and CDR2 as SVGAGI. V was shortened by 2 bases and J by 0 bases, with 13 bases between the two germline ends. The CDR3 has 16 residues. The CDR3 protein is CASSYRREGMNTEAFF. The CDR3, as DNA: TGTGCCAGCAGTTACCGGCGGGAGGGGATGAACACTGAAGCTTTCTTT.

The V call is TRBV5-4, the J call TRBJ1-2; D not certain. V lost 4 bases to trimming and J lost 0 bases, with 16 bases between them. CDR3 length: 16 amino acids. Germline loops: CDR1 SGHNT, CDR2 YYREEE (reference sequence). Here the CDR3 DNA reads TGTGCCAGCAGCCCCCGACCGGGAAGCTCTAACTATGGCTACACCTTC. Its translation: CASSPRPGSSNYGYTF.

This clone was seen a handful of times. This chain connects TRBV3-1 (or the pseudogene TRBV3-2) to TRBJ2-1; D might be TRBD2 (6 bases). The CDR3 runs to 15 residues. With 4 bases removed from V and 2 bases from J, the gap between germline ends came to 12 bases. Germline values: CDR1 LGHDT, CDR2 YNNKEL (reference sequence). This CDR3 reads CASSRARGPYNEQFF. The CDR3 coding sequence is TGTGCCAGCAGCCGCGCGCGGGGCCCCTACAATGAGCAGTTCTTC.

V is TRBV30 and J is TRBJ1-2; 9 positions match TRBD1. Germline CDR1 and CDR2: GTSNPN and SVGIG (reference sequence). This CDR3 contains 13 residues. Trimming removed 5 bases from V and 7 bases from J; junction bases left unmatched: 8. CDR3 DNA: TGTGCCTGGGAAACAGGGGGCAGGGGTGGCTACACCTTC. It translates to CAWETGGRGGYTF.

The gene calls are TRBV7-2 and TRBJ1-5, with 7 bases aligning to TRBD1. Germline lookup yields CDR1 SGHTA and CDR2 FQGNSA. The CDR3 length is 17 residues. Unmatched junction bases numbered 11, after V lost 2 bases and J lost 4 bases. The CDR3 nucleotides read TGTGCCAGCAGCTTAATAGTGACAGGGCAGGGGAATCAGCCCCAGCATTTT. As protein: CASSLIVTGQGNQPQHF.

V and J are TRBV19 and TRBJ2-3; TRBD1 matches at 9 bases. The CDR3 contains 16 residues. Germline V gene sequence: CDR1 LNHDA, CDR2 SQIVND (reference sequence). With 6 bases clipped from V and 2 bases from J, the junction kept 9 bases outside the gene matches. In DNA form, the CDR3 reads TGTGCCAGTAGCGACCCGGGACAGGGTATCACAGATACGCAGTATTTT. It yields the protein CASSDPGQGITDTQYF.

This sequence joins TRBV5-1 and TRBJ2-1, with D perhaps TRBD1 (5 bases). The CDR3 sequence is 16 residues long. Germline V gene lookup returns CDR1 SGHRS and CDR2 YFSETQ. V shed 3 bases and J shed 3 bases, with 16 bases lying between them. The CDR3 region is CASSSPGRGIYNEQFF. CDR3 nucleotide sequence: TGCGCCAGCAGCTCCCCTGGAAGGGGAATCTACAATGAGCAGTTCTTC. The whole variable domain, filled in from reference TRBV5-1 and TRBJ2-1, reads KAGVTQTPRYLIKTRGQQVTLSCSPISGHRSVSWYQQTPGQGLQFLFEYFSETQRNKGNFPGRFSGRQFSNSRSEMNVSTLELGDSALYLCASSSPGRGIYNEQFFGPGTRLTVL.

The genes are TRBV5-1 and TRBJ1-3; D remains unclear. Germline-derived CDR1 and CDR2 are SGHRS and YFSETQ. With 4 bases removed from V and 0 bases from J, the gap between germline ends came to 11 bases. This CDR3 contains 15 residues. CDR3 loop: CASSTTTSSGNTIYF. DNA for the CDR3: TGCGCCAGCAGCACGACAACGAGCTCTGGAAACACCATATATTTT.

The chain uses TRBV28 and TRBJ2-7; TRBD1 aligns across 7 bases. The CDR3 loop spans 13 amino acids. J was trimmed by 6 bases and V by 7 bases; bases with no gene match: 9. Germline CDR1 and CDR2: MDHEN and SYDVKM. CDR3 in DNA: TGTGCCAGCAACCCAGGGGGTGATGGCGAGCAGTACTTC. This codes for CASNPGGDGEQYF.

The CDR3 reads CASSLVGPGGSGNTIYF. CDR3 coding DNA: TGTGCCAGCAGCTTAGTTGGGCCAGGGGGCTCTGGAAACACCATATATTTT. This chain connects TRBV7-2 to TRBJ1-3; 7 bases are shared with TRBD1. The J segment lost 0 bases and the V segment lost 1 base, leaving 6 bases of the junction unmatched. Germline V gene data show CDR1 as SGHTA and CDR2 as FQGNSA. The CDR3 has 17 amino acids. Based on the CDR3 plus reference TRBV7-2 and TRBJ1-3, the full variable domain is GAGVSQSPSNKVTEKGKDVELRCDPISGHTALYWYRQSLGQGLEFLIYFQGNSAPDKSGLPSDRFSAERTGGSVSTLTIQRTQQEDSAVYLCASSLVGPGGSGNTIYFGEGSWLTVV.

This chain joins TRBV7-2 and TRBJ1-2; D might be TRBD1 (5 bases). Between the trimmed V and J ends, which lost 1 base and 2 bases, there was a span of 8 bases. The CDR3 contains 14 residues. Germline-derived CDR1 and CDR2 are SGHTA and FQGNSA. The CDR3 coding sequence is TGTGCCAGCAGCTTAGTTTCAGGGAACTATGGCTACACCTTC. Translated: CASSLVSGNYGYTF.

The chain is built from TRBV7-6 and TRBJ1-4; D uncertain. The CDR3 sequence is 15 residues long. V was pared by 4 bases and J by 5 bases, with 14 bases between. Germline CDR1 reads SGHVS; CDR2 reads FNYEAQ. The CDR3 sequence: CASSSLPGRNEKLFF. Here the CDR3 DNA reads TGTGCCAGCAGCTCGCTACCCGGGAGAAATGAAAAACTGTTTTTT. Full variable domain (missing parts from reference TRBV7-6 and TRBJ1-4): GAGVSQSPRYKVTKRGQDVALRCDPISGHVSLYWYRQALGQGPEFLTYFNYEAQQDKSGLPNDRFSAERPEGSISTLTIQRTEQRDSAMYRCASSSLPGRNEKLFFGSGTQLSVL.

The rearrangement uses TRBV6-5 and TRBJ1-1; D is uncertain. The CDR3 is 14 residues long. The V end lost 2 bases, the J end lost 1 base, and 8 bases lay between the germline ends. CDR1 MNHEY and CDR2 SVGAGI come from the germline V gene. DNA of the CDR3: TGTGCCAGCAGTTACGGGTGGGCGAACACTGAAGCTTTCTTT. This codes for CASSYGWANTEAFF.

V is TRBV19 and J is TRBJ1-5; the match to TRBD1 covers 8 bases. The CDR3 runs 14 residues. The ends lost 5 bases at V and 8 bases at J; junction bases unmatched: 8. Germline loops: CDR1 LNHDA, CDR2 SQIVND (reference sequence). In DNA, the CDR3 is TGTGCCAGTAGTTCCCGACAGGGGTTTGAGCCCCAGCATTTT. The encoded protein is CASSSRQGFEPQHF.

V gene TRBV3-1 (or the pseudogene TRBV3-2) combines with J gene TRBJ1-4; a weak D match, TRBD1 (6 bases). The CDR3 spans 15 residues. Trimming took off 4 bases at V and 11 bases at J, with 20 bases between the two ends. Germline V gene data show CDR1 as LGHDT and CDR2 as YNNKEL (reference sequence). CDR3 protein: CASSLDCYRVRKLFF. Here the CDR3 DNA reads TGTGCCAGCAGCCTCGACTGTTACAGGGTTCGGAAACTGTTTTTT.

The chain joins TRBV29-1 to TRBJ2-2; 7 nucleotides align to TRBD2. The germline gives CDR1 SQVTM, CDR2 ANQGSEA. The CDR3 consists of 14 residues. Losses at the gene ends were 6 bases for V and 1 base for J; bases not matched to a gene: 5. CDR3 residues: CSVVPGGNTGELFF. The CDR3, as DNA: TGCAGCGTGGTACCGGGGGGGAACACCGGGGAGCTGTTTTTT.

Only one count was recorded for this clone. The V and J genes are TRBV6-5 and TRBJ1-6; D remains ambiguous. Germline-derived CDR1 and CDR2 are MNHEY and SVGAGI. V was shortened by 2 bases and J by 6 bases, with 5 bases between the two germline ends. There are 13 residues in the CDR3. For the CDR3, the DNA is TGTGCCAGCAGTTACGCTAGTAATTCACCCCTCCACTTT. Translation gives CASSYASNSPLHF.